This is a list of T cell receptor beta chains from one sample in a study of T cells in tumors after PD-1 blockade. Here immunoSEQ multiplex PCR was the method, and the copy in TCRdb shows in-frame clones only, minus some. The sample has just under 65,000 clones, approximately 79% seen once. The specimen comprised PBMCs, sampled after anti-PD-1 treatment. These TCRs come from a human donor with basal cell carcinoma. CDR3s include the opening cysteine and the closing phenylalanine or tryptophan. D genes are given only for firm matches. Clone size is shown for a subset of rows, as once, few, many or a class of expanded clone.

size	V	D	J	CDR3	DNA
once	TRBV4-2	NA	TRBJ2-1	CASSQNGAASAYNEQFF	TGTGCCAGCAGCCAAAACGGAGCGGCTAGCGCCTACAATGAGCAGTTCTTC
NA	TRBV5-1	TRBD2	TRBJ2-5	CASSLETLAGGPVWETQYF	TGCGCCAGCAGCTTGGAAACCTTAGCGGGGGGGCCCGTATGGGAGACCCAGTACTTC
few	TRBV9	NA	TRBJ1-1	CASSPQTGNTEAFF	TGTGCCAGCAGCCCACAGACAGGGAACACTGAAGCTTTCTTT
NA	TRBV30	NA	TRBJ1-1	CAWSQGRGTEAFF	TGTGCCTGGAGTCAGGGGAGGGGCACTGAAGCTTTCTTT
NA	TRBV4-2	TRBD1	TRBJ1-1	CASSQENRGYTEAFF	TGTGCCAGCAGCCAAGAGAACAGGGGGTACACTGAAGCTTTCTTT
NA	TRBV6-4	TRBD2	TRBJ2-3	CASSDLAGGRTDTQYF	TGTGCCAGCAGTGACTTAGCGGGGGGGCGCACAGATACGCAGTATTTT
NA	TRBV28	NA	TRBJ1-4	CASRPRGSTNEKLFF	TGTGCCAGCAGGCCCCGGGGGTCAACTAATGAAAAACTGTTTTTT
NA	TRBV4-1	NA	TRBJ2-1	CASSQGMGNYNEQFF	TGCGCCAGCAGCCAAGGGATGGGGAACTACAATGAGCAGTTCTTC
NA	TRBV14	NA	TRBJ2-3	CASSQVRADTQYF	TGTGCCAGCAGCCAAGTACGGGCAGATACGCAGTATTTT
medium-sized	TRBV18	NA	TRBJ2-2	CASSPPGGGAHTGELFF	TGTGCCAGCTCACCACCCGGCGGGGGCGCCCACACCGGGGAGCTGTTTTTT
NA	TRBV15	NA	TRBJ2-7	CATSRLPQGVHEQYF	TGTGCCACCAGCAGGCTCCCACAGGGTGTCCACGAGCAGTACTTC
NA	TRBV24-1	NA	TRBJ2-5	CATRVFKTGLGETQYF	TGTGCCACCAGAGTGTTCAAAACAGGGTTAGGAGAGACCCAGTACTTC
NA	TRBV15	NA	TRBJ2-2	CATSRALPTGTNTGELFF	TGTGCCACCAGCAGAGCCCTTCCGACAGGCACGAACACCGGGGAGCTGTTTTTT
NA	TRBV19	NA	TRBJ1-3	CASSIAGLSGNTIYF	TGTGCCAGTAGTATTGCAGGTCTCTCTGGAAACACCATATATTTT
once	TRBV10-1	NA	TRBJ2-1	CASSLAGNEQFF	TGCGCCAGCAGCCTGGCAGGCAATGAGCAGTTCTTC
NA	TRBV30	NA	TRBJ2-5	CAWAGQMKETQYF	TGTGCCTGGGCGGGACAAATGAAAGAGACCCAGTACTTC
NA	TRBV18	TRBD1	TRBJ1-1	CASSPNRGLTEAFF	TGTGCCAGCTCACCAAACAGGGGTCTCACTGAAGCTTTCTTT
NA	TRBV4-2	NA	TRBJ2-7	CASSQARLDSYEQYF	TGTGCCAGCAGCCAAGCCCGACTGGATTCCTACGAGCAGTACTTC
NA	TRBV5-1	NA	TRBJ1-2	CASSLEGPTYGYTF	TGCGCCAGCAGCTTGGAGGGGCCTACCTATGGCTACACCTTC
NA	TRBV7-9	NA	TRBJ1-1	CASSLEDQSFGAFF	TGTGCCAGCAGCTTAGAGGACCAAAGCTTTGGAGCTTTCTTT
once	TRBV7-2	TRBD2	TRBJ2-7	CASSLYGGAGEQYF	TGTGCCAGCAGCTTATACGGGGGGGCTGGCGAGCAGTACTTC
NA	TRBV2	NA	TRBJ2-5	CASSEAGWTQYF	TGTGCCAGCAGTGAAGCGGGCTGGACCCAGTACTTC
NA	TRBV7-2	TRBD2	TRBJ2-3	CASSLQAGGRDTQYF	TGTGCCAGCAGCTTACAAGCGGGGGGGAGAGATACGCAGTATTTT
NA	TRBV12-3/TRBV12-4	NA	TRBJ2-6	CASSFPGANVLTF	TGTGCCAGCAGTTTCCCAGGGGCCAACGTCCTGACTTTC
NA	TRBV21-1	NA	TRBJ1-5	CAPRGNQPQHF	TGTGCCCCGAGGGGAAATCAGCCCCAGCATTTT
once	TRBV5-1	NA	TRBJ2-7	CASSLVSGSTYEQYF	TGCGCCAGCAGCTTGGTGTCAGGGAGCACCTACGAGCAGTACTTC
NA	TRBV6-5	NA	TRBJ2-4	CASRRELQGWNIQYF	TGTGCCAGCAGAAGGGAACTGCAGGGGTGGAACATTCAGTACTTC
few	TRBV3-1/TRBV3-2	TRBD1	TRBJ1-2	CASSQTGTGPLGYTF	TGTGCCAGCAGCCAAACCGGGACAGGGCCTCTTGGCTACACCTTC
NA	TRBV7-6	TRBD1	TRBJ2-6	CASSLAQTGTGTGANVLTF	TGTGCCAGCAGCTTAGCTCAAACCGGGACAGGGACTGGGGCCAACGTCCTGACTTTC
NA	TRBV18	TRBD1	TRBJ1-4	CASSPGQNEKLFF	TGTGCCAGCTCACCGGGACAGAATGAAAAACTGTTTTTT
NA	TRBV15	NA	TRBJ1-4	CATSRGTSFGGPVLEKLFF	TGTGCCACCAGCAGAGGCACATCGTTCGGGGGGCCAGTTCTTGAAAAACTGTTTTTT
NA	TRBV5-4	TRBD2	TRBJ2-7	CASSFPDRGEREQYF	TGTGCCAGCAGCTTTCCGGACCGGGGGGAGCGGGAGCAGTACTTC
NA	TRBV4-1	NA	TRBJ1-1	CASSLGTLGNTEAFF	TGCGCCAGCAGCCTTGGCACCTTAGGGAACACTGAAGCTTTCTTT
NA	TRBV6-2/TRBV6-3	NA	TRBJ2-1	CASSSGAREFF	TGTGCCAGCAGTTCCGGGGCGCGGGAGTTCTTC
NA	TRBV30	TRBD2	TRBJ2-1	CAWRGSGGNGEQFF	TGTGCCTGGAGGGGAAGCGGGGGGAATGGTGAGCAGTTCTTC
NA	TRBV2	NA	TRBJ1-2	CASSDRFFYGYTF	TGTGCCAGCAGTGACAGATTCTTCTATGGCTACACCTTC
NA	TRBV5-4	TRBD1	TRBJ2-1	CASSSGRGRDNEQFF	TGTGCCAGCAGCAGCGGCAGGGGGCGTGACAATGAGCAGTTCTTC
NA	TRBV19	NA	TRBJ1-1	CASRMDTEAFF	TGTGCCAGTAGGATGGACACTGAAGCTTTCTTT
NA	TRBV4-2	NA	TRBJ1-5	CASSQLPQGDQPQHF	TGTGCCAGCAGCCAATTACCACAGGGTGACCAGCCCCAGCATTTT
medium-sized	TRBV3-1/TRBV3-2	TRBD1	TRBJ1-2	CASSQTQGTGSYGYTF	TGTGCCAGCAGCCAAACCCAGGGGACAGGAAGCTATGGCTACACCTTC